The source of this T cell receptor (beta chain) is a study of CD8+CD57+ T cells in acquired aplastic anemia. Genomic DNA served as template for TCR beta VDJ and CDR3 profiling. TCRdb used MiXCR to reprocess the reads, holding one entry per CDR3 protein. The table has roughly 250,000 distinct CDR3 sequences, about 80% seen once. Between the trimmed V and J ends, which lost 5 bases and 0 bases, there was a span of 16 bases. The V gene's germline CDR1 is SGHTA and CDR2 FQGNSA. The CDR3 extends over 16 amino acids. Flow cytometry had shown expanded CD8+CD57+ cells in the patients chosen for sequencing. The clonotype was recovered from a human donor with aplastic anemia. The gene calls are TRBV7-2 and TRBJ1-1; D is unclear. Sequencing was carried out using sorted CD4+, CD8+, or CD8+CD57+ T cells (not recorded which) from PBMCs. The CDR3 loop is CASSGPPVVLNTEAFF. The CDR3 nucleotides read TGTGCCAGCAGCGGTCCTCCCGTCGTGTTGAACACTGAAGCTTTCTTT.